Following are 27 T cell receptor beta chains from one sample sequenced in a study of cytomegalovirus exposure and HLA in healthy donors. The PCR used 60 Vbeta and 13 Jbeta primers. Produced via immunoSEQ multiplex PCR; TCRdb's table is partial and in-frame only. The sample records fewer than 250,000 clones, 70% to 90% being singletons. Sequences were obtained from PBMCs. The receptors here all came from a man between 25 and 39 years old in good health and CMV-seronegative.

Here the CDR3 reads CASSPRIRTGRGTEAFF. CDR3 sequence (DNA): TGCGCCAGCAGCCCACGGATCCGGACAGGGAGGGGAACTGAAGCTTTCTTT. The chain joins TRBV5-1 to TRBJ1-1; 8 bases agree with TRBD1. J was trimmed by 5 bases and V by 4 bases; bases with no gene match: 16. Looked up from germline, CDR1 is SGHRS and CDR2 is YFSETQ. This CDR3 region has 17 residues.

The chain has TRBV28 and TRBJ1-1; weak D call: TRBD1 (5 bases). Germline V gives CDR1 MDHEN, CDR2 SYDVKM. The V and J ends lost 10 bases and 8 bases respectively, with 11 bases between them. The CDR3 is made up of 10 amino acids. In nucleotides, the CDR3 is TGTGCCACCCGGACACTGGAAGCTTTCTTT. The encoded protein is CATRTLEAFF.

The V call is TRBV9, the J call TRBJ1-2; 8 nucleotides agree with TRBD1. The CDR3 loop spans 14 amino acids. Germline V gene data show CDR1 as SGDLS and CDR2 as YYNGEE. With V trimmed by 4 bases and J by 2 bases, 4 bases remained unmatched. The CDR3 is CASSPDRVNYGYTF. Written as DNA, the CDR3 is TGTGCCAGCAGCCCGGACAGGGTCAACTATGGCTACACCTTC.

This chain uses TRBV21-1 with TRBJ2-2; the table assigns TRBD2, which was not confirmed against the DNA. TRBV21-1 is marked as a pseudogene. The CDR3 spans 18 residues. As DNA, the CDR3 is TGTGCCAGCAGCATACTACTAGCGGGGGTAATAGGCACCGGGGAGCTGTTTTTT. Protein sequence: CASSILLAGVIGTGELFF.

In DNA form, the CDR3 reads TGTGCCAGCAGTGTTAGCCAGGGAAGTTATGGCTACACCTTC. This sequence encodes CASSVSQGSYGYTF. This rearrangement joins TRBV6-1 to TRBJ1-2, with D tentatively TRBD1 (5 bases). Trimming removed 4 bases at V and 5 bases at J, with 14 bases between. From germline, CDR1 is MNHNS and CDR2 SASEGT. The length of the CDR3 is 14 residues.

In DNA, the CDR3 is TGTGCCAGCAGCGTACGGGGACTAGCGGGGGATGAGACCCAGTACTTC. Encoded protein: CASSVRGLAGDETQYF. The V gene is TRBV9, the J gene TRBJ2-5; TRBD2 agrees at 14 bases. This CDR3 is 16 amino acids long. After removal of 1 base from V and 5 bases from J, the junction contained 4 bases not matched to a gene. Germline CDR1 reads SGDLS; CDR2 reads YYNGEE.

CDR3: CASSEYPTGNSPLHF. The CDR3, as DNA: TGTGCCAGCAGTGAATACCCGACAGGGAATTCACCCCTCCACTTT. The rearrangement joins TRBV25-1 to TRBJ1-6; the match to TRBD1 covers 7 bases. J was trimmed by 7 bases and V by 0 bases; bases with no gene match: 3. This CDR3 is built from 15 residues. Germline assignment: CDR1 MGHDK and CDR2 SYGVNS.

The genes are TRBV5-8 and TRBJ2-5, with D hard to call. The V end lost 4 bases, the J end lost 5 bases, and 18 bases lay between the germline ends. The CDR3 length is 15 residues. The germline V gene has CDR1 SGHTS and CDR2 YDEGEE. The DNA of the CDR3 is TGTGCCAGCAGCGTTCTCACCTCAGGAATGGAGACCCAGTACTTC. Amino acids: CASSVLTSGMETQYF. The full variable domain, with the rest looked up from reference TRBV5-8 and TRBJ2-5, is EAGVTQSPTHLIKTRGQQATLRCSPISGHTSVYWYQQALGLGLQFLLWYDEGEERNRGNFPPRFSGRQFPNYSSELNVNALELEDSALYLCASSVLTSGMETQYFGPGTRLLVL.

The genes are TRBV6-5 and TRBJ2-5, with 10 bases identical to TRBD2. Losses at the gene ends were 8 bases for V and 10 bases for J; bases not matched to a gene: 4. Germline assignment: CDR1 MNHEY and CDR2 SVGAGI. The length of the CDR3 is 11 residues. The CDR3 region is CASQRGGSQYF. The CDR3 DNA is TGTGCCAGCCAGCGGGGGGGTAGCCAGTACTTC.

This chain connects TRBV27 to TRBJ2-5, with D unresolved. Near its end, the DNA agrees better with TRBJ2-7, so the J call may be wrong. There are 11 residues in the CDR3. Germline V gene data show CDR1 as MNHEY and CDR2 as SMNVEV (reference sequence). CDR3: CASSYSYEQYF. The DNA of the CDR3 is TGTGCCAGCAGTTACTCCTACGAGCAGTACTTC.

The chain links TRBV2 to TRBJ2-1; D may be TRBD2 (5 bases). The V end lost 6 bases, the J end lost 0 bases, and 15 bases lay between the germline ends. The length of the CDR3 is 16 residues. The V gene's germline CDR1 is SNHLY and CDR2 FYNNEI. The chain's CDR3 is CASRDERMSSYNEQFF. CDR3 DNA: TGTGCCAGCAGGGATGAGCGGATGAGCTCCTACAATGAGCAGTTCTTC.

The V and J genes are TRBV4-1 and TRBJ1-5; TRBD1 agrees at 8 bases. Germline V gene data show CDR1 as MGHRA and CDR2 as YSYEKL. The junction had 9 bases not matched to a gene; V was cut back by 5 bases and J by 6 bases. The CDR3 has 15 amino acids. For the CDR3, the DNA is TGCGCCAGCAGCTTTTGGACAGGGAGGGGTCAGCCCCAGCATTTT. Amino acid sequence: CASSFWTGRGQPQHF.

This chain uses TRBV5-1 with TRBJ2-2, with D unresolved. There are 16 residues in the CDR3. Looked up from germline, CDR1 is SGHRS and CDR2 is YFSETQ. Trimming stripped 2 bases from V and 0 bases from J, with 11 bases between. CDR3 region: CASSFGQLANTGELFF. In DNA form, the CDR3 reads TGCGCCAGCAGCTTTGGGCAGCTCGCGAACACCGGGGAGCTGTTTTTT.

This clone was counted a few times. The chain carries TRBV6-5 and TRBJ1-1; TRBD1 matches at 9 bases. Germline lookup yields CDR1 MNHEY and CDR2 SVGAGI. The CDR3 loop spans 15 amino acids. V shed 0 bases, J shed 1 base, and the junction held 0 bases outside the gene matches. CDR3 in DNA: TGTGCCAGCAGTTACTCGGGACAGGGGAACACTGAAGCTTTCTTT. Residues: CASSYSGQGNTEAFF.

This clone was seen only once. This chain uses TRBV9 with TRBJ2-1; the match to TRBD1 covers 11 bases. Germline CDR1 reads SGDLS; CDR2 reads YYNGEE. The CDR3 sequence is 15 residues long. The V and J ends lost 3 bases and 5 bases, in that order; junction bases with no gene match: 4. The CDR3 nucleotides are TGTGCCAGCAGCGGCGGACAGGGGGCACACAATGAGCAGTTCTTC. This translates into CASSGGQGAHNEQFF. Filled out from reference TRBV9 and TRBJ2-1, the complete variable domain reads DSGVTQTPKHLITATGQRVTLRCSPRSGDLSVYWYQQSLDQGLQFLIQYYNGEERAKGNILERFSAQQFPDLHSELNLSSLELGDSALYFCASSGGQGAHNEQFFGPGTRLTVL.

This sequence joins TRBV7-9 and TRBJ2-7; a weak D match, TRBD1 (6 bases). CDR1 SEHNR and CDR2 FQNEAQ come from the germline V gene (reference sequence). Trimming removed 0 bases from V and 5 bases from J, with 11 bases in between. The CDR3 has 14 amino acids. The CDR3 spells CASSLALQGDEQYF. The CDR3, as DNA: TGTGCCAGCAGCTTAGCTTTACAGGGCGACGAGCAGTACTTC. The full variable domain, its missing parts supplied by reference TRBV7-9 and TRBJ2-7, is DTGVSQNPRHKITKRGQNVTFRCDPISEHNRLYWYRQTLGQGPEFLTYFQNEAQLEKSRLLSDRFSAERPKGSFSTLEIQRTEQGDSAMYLCASSLALQGDEQYFGPGTRLTVT.

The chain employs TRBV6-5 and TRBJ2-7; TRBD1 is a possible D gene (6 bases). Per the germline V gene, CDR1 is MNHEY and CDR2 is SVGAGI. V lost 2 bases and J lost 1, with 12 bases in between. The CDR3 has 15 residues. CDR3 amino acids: CASSYAQGTSYEQYF. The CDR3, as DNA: TGTGCCAGCAGTTACGCCCAGGGGACGTCCTACGAGCAGTACTTC.

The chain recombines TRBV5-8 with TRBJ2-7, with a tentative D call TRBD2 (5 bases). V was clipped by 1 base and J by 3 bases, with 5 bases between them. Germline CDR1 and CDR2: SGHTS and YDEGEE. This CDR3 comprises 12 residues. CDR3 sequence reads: CASSLRGYEQYF. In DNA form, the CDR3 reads TGTGCCAGCAGCTTGCGGGGCTACGAGCAGTACTTC.

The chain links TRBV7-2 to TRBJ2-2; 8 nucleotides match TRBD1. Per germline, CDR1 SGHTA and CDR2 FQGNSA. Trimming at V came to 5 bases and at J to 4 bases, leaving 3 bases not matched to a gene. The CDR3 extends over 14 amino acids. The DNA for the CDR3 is TGTGCCAGCAGCCTTACAGGGGGCACCGGGGAGCTGTTTTTT. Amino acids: CASSLTGGTGELFF.

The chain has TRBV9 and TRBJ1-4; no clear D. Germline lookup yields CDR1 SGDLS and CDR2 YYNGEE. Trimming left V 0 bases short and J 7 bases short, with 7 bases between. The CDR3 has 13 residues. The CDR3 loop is CASSVVEGEKLFF. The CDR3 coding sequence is TGTGCCAGCAGCGTAGTTGAGGGTGAAAAACTGTTTTTT.

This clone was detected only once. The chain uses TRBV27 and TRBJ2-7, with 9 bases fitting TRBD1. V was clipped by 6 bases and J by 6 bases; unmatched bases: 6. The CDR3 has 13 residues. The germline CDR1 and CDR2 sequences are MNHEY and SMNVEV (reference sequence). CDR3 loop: CASRPGTGFEQYF. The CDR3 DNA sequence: TGTGCCAGCAGGCCCGGGACAGGGTTCGAGCAGTACTTC.

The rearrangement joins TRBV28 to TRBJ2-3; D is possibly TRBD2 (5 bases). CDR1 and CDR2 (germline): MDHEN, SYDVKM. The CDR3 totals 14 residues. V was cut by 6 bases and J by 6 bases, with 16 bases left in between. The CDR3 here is CASSSPGRDDTQYF. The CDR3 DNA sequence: TGTGCCAGCAGCAGTCCGGGCCGGGATGATACGCAGTATTTT.

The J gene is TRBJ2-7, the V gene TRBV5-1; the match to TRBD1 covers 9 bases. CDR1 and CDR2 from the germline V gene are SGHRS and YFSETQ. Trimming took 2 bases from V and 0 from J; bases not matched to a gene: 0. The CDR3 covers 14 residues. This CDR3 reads CASSLQGASYEQYF. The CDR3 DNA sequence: TGCGCCAGCAGCTTACAGGGGGCCTCCTACGAGCAGTACTTC.

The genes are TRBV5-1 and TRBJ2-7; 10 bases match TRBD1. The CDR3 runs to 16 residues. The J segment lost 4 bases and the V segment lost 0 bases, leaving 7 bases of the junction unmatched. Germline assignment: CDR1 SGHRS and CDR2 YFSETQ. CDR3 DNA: TGCGCCAGCAGCTTGGCCCGGGACAGGGGACTATACGAGCAGTACTTC. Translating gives CASSLARDRGLYEQYF.

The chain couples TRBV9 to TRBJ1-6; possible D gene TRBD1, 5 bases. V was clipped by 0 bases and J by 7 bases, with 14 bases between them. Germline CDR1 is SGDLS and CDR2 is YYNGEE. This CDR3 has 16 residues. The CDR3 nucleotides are TGTGCCAGCAGCGTAGATTACAGGCTCCTCAATTCACCCCTCCACTTT. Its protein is CASSVDYRLLNSPLHF.

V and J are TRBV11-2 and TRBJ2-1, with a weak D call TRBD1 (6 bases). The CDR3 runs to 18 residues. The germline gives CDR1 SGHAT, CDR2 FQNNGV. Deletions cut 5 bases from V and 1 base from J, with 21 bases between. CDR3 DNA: TGTGCCAGCAGCCCCCAAAGCGTCAGGGGCAGGTCCTACAATGAGCAGTTCTTC. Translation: CASSPQSVRGRSYNEQFF.

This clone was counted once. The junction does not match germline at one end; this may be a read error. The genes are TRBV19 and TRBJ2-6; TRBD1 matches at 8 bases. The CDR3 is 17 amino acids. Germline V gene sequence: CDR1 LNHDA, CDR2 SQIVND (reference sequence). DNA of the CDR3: TGTGCCAGTAGTCCCGGGACAGGCAACTCTGGGGCCAGCGTCCTGACTTTC. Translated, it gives CASSPGTGNSGASVLTF.